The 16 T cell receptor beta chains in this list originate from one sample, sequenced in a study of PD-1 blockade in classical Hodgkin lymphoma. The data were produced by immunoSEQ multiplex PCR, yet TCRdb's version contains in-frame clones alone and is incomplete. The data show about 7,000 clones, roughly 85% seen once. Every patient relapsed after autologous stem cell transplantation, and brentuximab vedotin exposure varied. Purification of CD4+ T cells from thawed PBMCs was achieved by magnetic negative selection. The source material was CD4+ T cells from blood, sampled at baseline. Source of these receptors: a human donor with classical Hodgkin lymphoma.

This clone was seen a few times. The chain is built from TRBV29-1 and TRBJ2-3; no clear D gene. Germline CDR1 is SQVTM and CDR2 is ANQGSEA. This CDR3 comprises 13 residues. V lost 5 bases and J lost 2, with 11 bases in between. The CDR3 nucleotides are TGCAGCGTTAACAAGTGGGACACAGATACGCAGTATTTT. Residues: CSVNKWDTDTQYF.

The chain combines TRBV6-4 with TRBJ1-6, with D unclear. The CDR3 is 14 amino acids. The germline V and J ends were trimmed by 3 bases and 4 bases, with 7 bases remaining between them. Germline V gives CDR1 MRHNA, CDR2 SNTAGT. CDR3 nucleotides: TGTGCCAGCAGTGATGGGGTGTATAATTCACCCCTCCACTTT. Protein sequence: CASSDGVYNSPLHF.

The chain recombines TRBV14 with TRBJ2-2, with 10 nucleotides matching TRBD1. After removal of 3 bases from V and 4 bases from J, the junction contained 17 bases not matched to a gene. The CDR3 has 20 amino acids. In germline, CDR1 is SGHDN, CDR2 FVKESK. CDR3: CASSQAQGTGAPLRTGELFF. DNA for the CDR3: TGTGCCAGCAGCCAGGCGCAAGGGACAGGGGCCCCTCTACGCACCGGGGAGCTGTTTTTT.

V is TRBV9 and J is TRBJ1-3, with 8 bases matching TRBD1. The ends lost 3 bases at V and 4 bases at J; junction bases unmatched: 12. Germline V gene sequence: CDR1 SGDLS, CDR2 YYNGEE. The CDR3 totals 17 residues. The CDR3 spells CASSGRTGQGSGNTIYF. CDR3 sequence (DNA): TGTGCCAGCAGCGGGAGGACAGGGCAGGGTTCGGGAAACACCATATATTTT.

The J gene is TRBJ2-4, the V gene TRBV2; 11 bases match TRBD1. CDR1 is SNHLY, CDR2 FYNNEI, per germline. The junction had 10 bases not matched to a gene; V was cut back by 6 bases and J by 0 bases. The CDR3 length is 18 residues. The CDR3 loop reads CASRVDRGPSRAKNIQYF. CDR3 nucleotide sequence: TGTGCCAGCAGAGTGGACAGGGGGCCGTCGCGAGCCAAAAACATTCAGTACTTC.

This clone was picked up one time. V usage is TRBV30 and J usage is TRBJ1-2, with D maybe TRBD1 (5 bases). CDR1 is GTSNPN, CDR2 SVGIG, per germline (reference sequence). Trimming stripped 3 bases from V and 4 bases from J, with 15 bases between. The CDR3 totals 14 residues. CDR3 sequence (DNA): TGTGCCTGGAGCGGTTCGGGGGGAGGCTATGGCTACACCTTC. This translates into CAWSGSGGGYGYTF. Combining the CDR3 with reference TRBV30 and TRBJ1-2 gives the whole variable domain SQTIHQWPATLVQPVGSPLSLECTVEGTSNPNLYWYRQAAGRGLQLLFYSVGIGQISSEVPQNLSASRPQDRQFILSSKKLLLSDSGFYLCAWSGSGGGYGYTFGSGTRLTVV.

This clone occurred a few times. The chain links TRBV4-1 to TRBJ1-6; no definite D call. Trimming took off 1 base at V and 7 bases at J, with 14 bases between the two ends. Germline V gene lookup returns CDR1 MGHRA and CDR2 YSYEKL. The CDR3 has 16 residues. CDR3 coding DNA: TGCGCCAGCAGCCAAGTACCGGGGATCTTAAATTCACCCCTCCACTTT. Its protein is CASSQVPGILNSPLHF.

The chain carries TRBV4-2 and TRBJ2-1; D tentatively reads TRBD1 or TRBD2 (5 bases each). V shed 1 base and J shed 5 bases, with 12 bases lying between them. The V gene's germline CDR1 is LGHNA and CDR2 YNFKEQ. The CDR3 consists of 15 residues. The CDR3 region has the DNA TGTGCCAGCAGCCAAGTTTGGGACCTGGACAATGAGCAGTTCTTC. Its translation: CASSQVWDLDNEQFF.

The CDR3 is CASSLPGDAVGGTDTQYF. The CDR3 DNA follows: TGTGCCAGCAGCTTACCAGGGGACGCGGTCGGAGGCACAGATACGCAGTATTTT. The chain carries TRBV11-2 and TRBJ2-3; possible D gene TRBD1, 6 bases. The V gene's germline CDR1 is SGHAT and CDR2 FQNNGV. This CDR3 comprises 18 residues. V dropped 2 bases and J dropped 1 base, with 19 bases sitting between them.

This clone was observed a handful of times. The CDR3 here is CASSQDRQFQPQHF. The CDR3 DNA reads as TGTGCCAGCAGTCAGGACAGGCAATTCCAGCCCCAGCATTTT. The J gene is TRBJ1-5, the V gene TRBV6-5, with TRBD1 identical over 7 bases. The germline CDR1 and CDR2 sequences are MNHEY and SVGAGI. This CDR3 spans 14 amino acids. With 5 bases clipped from V and 7 bases from J, the junction kept 8 bases outside the gene matches.

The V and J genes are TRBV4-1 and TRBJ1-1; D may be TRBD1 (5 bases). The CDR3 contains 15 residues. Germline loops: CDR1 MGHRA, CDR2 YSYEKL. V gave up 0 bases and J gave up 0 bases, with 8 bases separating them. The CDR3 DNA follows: TGCGCCAGCAGCCAAGACAGGGTTATGAACACTGAAGCTTTCTTT. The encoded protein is CASSQDRVMNTEAFF.

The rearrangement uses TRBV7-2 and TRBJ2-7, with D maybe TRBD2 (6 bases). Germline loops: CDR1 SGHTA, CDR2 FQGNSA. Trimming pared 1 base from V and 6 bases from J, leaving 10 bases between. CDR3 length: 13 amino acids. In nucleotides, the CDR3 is TGTGCCAGCAGCTTAGGGCTAGCGCGCGAGCAGTACTTC. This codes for CASSLGLAREQYF.

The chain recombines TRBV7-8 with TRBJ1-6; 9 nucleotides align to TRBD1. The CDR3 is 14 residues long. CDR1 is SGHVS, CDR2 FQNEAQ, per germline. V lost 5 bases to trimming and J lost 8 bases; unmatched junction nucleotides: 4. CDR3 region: CASSGTGRDSPLHF. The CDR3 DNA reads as TGTGCCAGCAGCGGGACAGGGAGGGATTCACCCCTCCACTTT.

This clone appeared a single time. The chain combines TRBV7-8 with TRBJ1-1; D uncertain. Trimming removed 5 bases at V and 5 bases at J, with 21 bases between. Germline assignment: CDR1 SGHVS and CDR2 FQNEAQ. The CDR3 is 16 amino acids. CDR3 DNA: TGTGCCAGCAGCCCGCTCAGAGGACGTCTATTTACTGAAGCTTTCTTT. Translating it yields CASSPLRGRLFTEAFF.

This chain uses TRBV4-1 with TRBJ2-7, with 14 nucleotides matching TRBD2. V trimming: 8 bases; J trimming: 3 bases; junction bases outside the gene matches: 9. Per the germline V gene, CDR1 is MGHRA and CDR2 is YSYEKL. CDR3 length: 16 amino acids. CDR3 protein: CASGTSGRESLYEQYF. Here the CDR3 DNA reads TGCGCCAGCGGGACTAGCGGGAGAGAATCCCTCTACGAGCAGTACTTC.

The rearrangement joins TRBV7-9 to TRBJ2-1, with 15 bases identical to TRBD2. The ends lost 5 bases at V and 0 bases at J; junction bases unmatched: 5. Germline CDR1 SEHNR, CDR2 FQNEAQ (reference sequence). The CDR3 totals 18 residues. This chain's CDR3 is CASSHGTSGRPSYNEQFF. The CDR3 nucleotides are TGTGCCAGCAGCCACGGGACTAGCGGGAGGCCCTCCTACAATGAGCAGTTCTTC.